This entry lists 14 T cell receptor beta chains sequenced from one sample in a study of T cell responses to AZD1222 COVID-19 vaccine. Assay: immunoSEQ multiplex PCR; the TCRdb copy retains only in-frame clones and omits some. The table has over 150,000 clones, 70% to 90% seen once. The sample consisted of peripheral blood, taken 28 days after the second AZD1222 dose. The receptors stem from an adult who received the AZD1222 COVID-19 vaccine.

The chain is built from TRBV19 and TRBJ1-1; D is unresolved. Trimming pared 8 bases from V and 3 bases from J, leaving 16 bases between. The V gene's germline CDR1 is LNHDA and CDR2 SQIVND (reference sequence). This CDR3 contains 14 residues. CDR3: CASVRRQGHTEAFF. In DNA form, the CDR3 reads TGTGCCAGTGTAAGGCGGCAAGGTCACACTGAAGCTTTCTTT.

The chain joins TRBV7-8 to TRBJ1-5; D ambiguous. This CDR3 has 13 residues. The V gene's germline CDR1 is SGHVS and CDR2 FQNEAQ. The V end lost 5 bases, the J end lost 4 bases, and 9 bases lay between the germline ends. The CDR3 protein is CASSPDGNQPQHF. CDR3 sequence (DNA): TGTGCCAGCAGCCCAGATGGGAATCAGCCCCAGCATTTT. Full variable domain (outside the CDR3, taken from reference TRBV7-8 and TRBJ1-5): GAGVSQSPRYKVAKRGQDVALRCDPISGHVSLFWYQQALGQGPEFLTYFQNEAQLDKSGLPSDRFFAERPEGSVSTLKIQRTQQEDSAVYLCASSPDGNQPQHFGDGTRLSIL.

The chain carries TRBV7-9 and TRBJ2-5, with D tentatively TRBD1 (5 bases). V was clipped by 2 bases and J by 2 bases, with 12 bases between them. Germline loops: CDR1 SEHNR, CDR2 FQNEAQ (reference sequence). CDR3 size: 15 residues. In nucleotides, the CDR3 is TGTGCCAGCAGCTTAAGGTCAGGGCGGCAAGAGACCCAGTACTTC. The encoded protein is CASSLRSGRQETQYF.

This rearrangement joins TRBV30 to TRBJ1-4; unclear D gene. This CDR3 is 12 amino acids long. Germline assignment: CDR1 GTSNPN and CDR2 SVGIG (reference sequence). Trimming cost V 2 bases and J 10 bases, with 11 bases left between them. This chain's CDR3 is CAWSPAGGKLFF. CDR3 DNA: TGTGCCTGGAGTCCCGCTGGAGGAAAACTGTTTTTT.

Only one count was recorded for this clone. This sequence joins TRBV6-4 and TRBJ1-2; D remains ambiguous. V was shortened by 2 bases and J by 5 bases, with 9 bases between the two germline ends. CDR1 and CDR2 (germline): MRHNA, SNTAGT. The CDR3 is made up of 13 amino acids. The CDR3 sequence is CASSDNVGYGYTF. CDR3 DNA: TGTGCCAGCAGTGACAACGTAGGATATGGCTACACCTTC.

The chain carries TRBV30 and TRBJ1-1; D unresolved. The CDR3 length is 13 residues. Germline V gives CDR1 GTSNPN, CDR2 SVGIG (reference sequence). Trimming removed 5 bases from V and 1 base from J, with 11 bases in between. CDR3 DNA: TGTGCCTGGGACACGATGGGGAACACTGAAGCTTTCTTT. As protein: CAWDTMGNTEAFF. Full variable domain (rest looked up from reference TRBV30 and TRBJ1-1): SQTIHQWPATLVQPVGSPLSLECTVEGTSNPNLYWYRQAAGRGLQLLFYSVGIGQISSEVPQNLSASRPQDRQFILSSKKLLLSDSGFYLCAWDTMGNTEAFFGQGTRLTVV.

In this sample, this clone is medium-sized. CDR3 sequence (DNA): TGTGCCGGCAACGACAGGAATGAAGCTTTCTTT. Amino acids: CAGNDRNEAFF. The chain combines TRBV30 with TRBJ1-1, with D tentatively TRBD1 (6 bases). CDR3 length equals 11 residues. The germline V gene has CDR1 GTSNPN and CDR2 SVGIG (reference sequence). Trimming removed 8 bases from V and 7 bases from J, with 14 bases in between. Combining the CDR3 with reference TRBV30 and TRBJ1-1 gives the whole variable domain SQTIHQWPATLVQPVGSPLSLECTVEGTSNPNLYWYRQAAGRGLQLLFYSVGIGQISSEVPQNLSASRPQDRQFILSSKKLLLSDSGFYLCAGNDRNEAFFGQGTRLTVV.

The chain uses TRBV15 and TRBJ2-1; D is perhaps TRBD2 (5 bases). The germline V and J ends were trimmed by 3 bases and 0 bases, with 18 bases remaining between them. The CDR3 extends over 18 amino acids. Germline lookup yields CDR1 LNHNV and CDR2 YYDKDF (reference sequence). The CDR3 loop reads CATSRDLGSGSSYNEQFF. For the CDR3, the DNA is TGTGCCACCAGCAGGGATTTGGGGAGTGGGAGCTCCTACAATGAGCAGTTCTTC.

This clone was observed a few times. This chain connects TRBV19 to TRBJ1-5; 9 nucleotides agree with TRBD1. After removal of 3 bases from V and 4 bases from J, the junction contained 7 bases not matched to a gene. The germline gives CDR1 LNHDA, CDR2 SQIVND (reference sequence). The CDR3 extends over 16 amino acids. CDR3 DNA sequence: TGTGCCAGTAGTATCTCGGGGACAGGGAGAAATCAGCCCCAGCATTTT. It codes for CASSISGTGRNQPQHF.

This chain joins TRBV5-8 and TRBJ2-1; no clear D. The CDR3 extends over 12 amino acids. Between the trimmed V and J ends, which lost 2 bases and 6 bases, there was a span of 6 bases. Germline V gene data show CDR1 as SGHTS and CDR2 as YDEGEE. The CDR3 reads CASSFGFNEQFF. The CDR3 DNA sequence: TGTGCCAGCAGCTTCGGATTCAATGAGCAGTTCTTC.

V gene TRBV5-4 combines with J gene TRBJ1-1; 7 nucleotides line up with TRBD1. CDR1 SGHNT and CDR2 YYREEE come from the germline V gene (reference sequence). V lost 1 base, J lost 11 bases, and 5 bases stayed unmatched. The CDR3 contains 12 residues. CDR3: CASSLTDRVAFF. The DNA for the CDR3 is TGTGCCAGCAGCTTGACCGACAGGGTGGCTTTCTTT.

The rearrangement links TRBV3-1 (or the pseudogene TRBV3-2) to TRBJ2-7; TRBD1 is a possible D gene (5 bases). This CDR3 spans 13 amino acids. V lost 4 bases and J lost 1, with 8 bases in between. CDR1 is LGHDT, CDR2 YNNKEL, per germline (reference sequence). The CDR3 sequence: CASSPRQSYEQYF. The CDR3 DNA sequence: TGTGCCAGCAGCCCTCGACAGTCCTACGAGCAGTACTTC.

As DNA, the CDR3 is TGTGCCAGCAGCTTACAGTATAGCAATCAGCCCCAGCATTTT. It translates to CASSLQYSNQPQHF. The V and J genes are TRBV6-6 and TRBJ1-5; D is unresolved. Trimming took off 6 bases at V and 0 bases at J, with 9 bases between the two ends. The V gene's germline CDR1 is MNHNY and CDR2 SVGAGI (reference sequence). The CDR3 covers 14 residues.

This clone was counted between two and nine times. Other DNA sequences in this sample translate to the same CDR3. The rearrangement links TRBV30 to TRBJ1-3, with D hard to call. The CDR3 has 13 residues. The V end was cut by 1 base, the J end by 1 base, with 5 bases between. Germline lookup yields CDR1 GTSNPN and CDR2 SVGIG (reference sequence). Here the CDR3 reads CAWSAGSGNTIYF. CDR3 nucleotide sequence: TGTGCCTGGAGTGCCGGTTCTGGAAACACCATATATTTT.